The clone carrying this T cell receptor beta chain was observed a single time. What it binds is unknown. V lost 0 bases, J lost 4 bases, and 9 bases stayed unmatched. This CDR3 spans 17 amino acids. The germline CDR1 and CDR2 sequences are SGHDT and YYEEEE. Produced via immunoSEQ multiplex PCR; TCRdb's table is partial and in-frame only. Of fewer than 200,000 clones listed, about 86% are singletons. These data are taken from a study of cytomegalovirus exposure and HLA in healthy donors. Study-wide results and limits: In vitro experiments confirmed that three CMV-associated chains were specific for CMV antigens. For most TCR sequences rarity was the rule, although some public TCRs occurred in many donors. Investigators reported about 160 TCR beta chains as tied to cytomegalovirus.

The sample was PBMCs. The receptor's source is a woman aged 25 to 39 in good health and CMV-seronegative. This chain uses TRBV5-6 with TRBJ2-1; 8 bases map to TRBD2. Here the CDR3 reads CASSLAAGTRGYNEQFF. The CDR3 DNA is TGTGCCAGCAGCTTGGCCGCCGGGACTAGAGGGTACAATGAGCAGTTCTTC.